This T cell receptor beta chain was observed in a study of PD-L1 blockade in urothelial cancer. Trimming cost V 8 bases and J 2 bases; bases outside gene matches: 6. The germline CDR1 and CDR2 sequences are MNHEY and SMNVEV (reference sequence). The CDR3 extends over 15 amino acids. Repertoires were generated with immunoSEQ multiplex PCR, while TCRdb's copy carries only in-frame clones and drops some. This sample has some 40,000 clones, with about 89% found just once. The time point was: peripheral blood 6 weeks after treatment start. This receptor was taken from a man in his sixties or seventies with urothelial cancer. This chain connects TRBV27 to TRBJ2-3, with 11 bases fitting TRBD2. The source was PBMCs, collected around atezolizumab (anti-PD-L1) treatment. The CDR3 region has the DNA TGTGCCAGCGCCAGGACTAGCGGGCTCACAGATACGCAGTATTTT. Protein product: CASARTSGLTDTQYF.